The 27 T cell receptor beta chains given below trace back to one sample, sequenced in a study of response to subunit inactivated influenza vaccine (dated by TCRdb to between 2018 and 2020). The library was generated by RT-PCR. Sequencing relied on an Illumina HiSeq 2500. TCRdb trimmed public reads at Q25 via fastp, called clones via MiXCR and kept in-frame beta chains. Rows are unified per CDR3 protein, each entry keeping the most common DNA and genes. Recorded for this sample are about 780,000 distinct CDR3 sequences; approximately 18% of them occurred a single time. Of the sample, under 13% is held by the ten largest clones. The sequences come from PBMCs from blood, collected less than 6 days after vaccination. The receptors stem from a man aged 50 or older who received an inactivated influenza vaccine. Donor details come from another sample of the same person, matched by shared clones.

The chain employs TRBV4-2 and TRBJ2-1; 11 bases map to TRBD2. Losses at the gene ends were 0 bases for V and 9 bases for J; bases not matched to a gene: 10. There are 17 residues in the CDR3. Germline values: CDR1 LGHNA, CDR2 YNFKEQ. The CDR3, as DNA: TGTGCCAGCAGCCAAGAAAACCTAGCGGGAGGAAGGGGTGAGCAGTTCTTC. Translation: CASSQENLAGGRGEQFF.

This clonotype was detected only a few times. This chain uses TRBV27 with TRBJ2-2, with D tentatively TRBD2 (5 bases). CDR1 is MNHEY and CDR2 is SMNVEV in the germline V gene (reference sequence). This CDR3 spans 13 amino acids. With 5 bases removed from V and 7 bases from J, the gap between germline ends came to 11 bases. CDR3 protein: CASSPTINGELFF. In nucleotides, the CDR3 is TGTGCCAGCAGTCCGACTATCAACGGGGAGCTGTTTTTT.

V is TRBV12-3 or TRBV12-4 and J is TRBJ2-3, with D perhaps TRBD1 or TRBD2 (5 bases each). The length of the CDR3 is 15 residues. The ends were cut back, 6 bases at V and 5 bases at J, with 18 bases in the middle. Here the CDR3 reads CASSPGTIYIDTQYF. CDR3 in DNA: TGTGCCAGCAGCCCAGGGACCATATATATAGATACGCAGTATTTT.

This clonotype appeared a few times. This rearrangement joins TRBV5-1 to TRBJ1-6; 8 bases agree with TRBD1. This CDR3 has 17 residues. Germline V gene sequence: CDR1 SGHRS, CDR2 YFSETQ. Trimming removed 4 bases from V and 7 bases from J; junction bases left unmatched: 13. This CDR3 reads CASSPSRGGQGNSPLHF. CDR3 DNA sequence: TGCGCCAGCAGCCCGTCCCGGGGCGGACAGGGCAATTCACCCCTCCACTTT.

This clonotype was seen a few times. The V call is TRBV28, the J call TRBJ1-5; D not certain. Germline V gene lookup returns CDR1 MDHEN and CDR2 SYDVKM. V was shortened by 6 bases and J by 3 bases, with 12 bases between the two germline ends. This CDR3 is built from 14 residues. The CDR3 coding sequence is TGTGCCAGCAGGCCCCTTAGTTTCAATCAGCCCCAGCATTTT. Translation: CASRPLSFNQPQHF. The full variable domain, its missing parts supplied by reference TRBV28 and TRBJ1-5, is DVKVTQSSRYLVKRTGEKVFLECVQDMDHENMFWYRQDPGLGLRLIYFSYDVKMKEKGDIPEGYSVSREKKERFSLILESASTNQTSMYLCASRPLSFNQPQHFGDGTRLSIL.

This sequence joins TRBV7-9 and TRBJ2-7; D is undetermined. CDR1 and CDR2 (germline): SEHNR, FQNEAQ (reference sequence). The V end was cut by 3 bases, the J end by 7 bases, with 10 bases between. The CDR3 is 12 residues long. The DNA for the CDR3 is TGTGCCAGCAGCTTCGACCCAAGGGAGCAGTACTTC. Translation: CASSFDPREQYF. The variable domain in full, with the rest retrieved from reference TRBV7-9 and TRBJ2-7, is DTGVSQNPRHKITKRGQNVTFRCDPISEHNRLYWYRQTLGQGPEFLTYFQNEAQLEKSRLLSDRFSAERPKGSFSTLEIQRTEQGDSAMYLCASSFDPREQYFGPGTRLTVT.

A few counts support this clonotype. This chain joins TRBV4-2 and TRBJ2-7; D gene ambiguous. The germline V gene encodes CDR1 LGHNA and CDR2 YNFKEQ. Deletions cut 0 bases from V and 3 bases from J, with 12 bases between. The CDR3 sequence is 15 residues long. The CDR3 DNA is TGTGCCAGCAGCCAAGAAATACACCCCAACTACGAGCAGTACTTC. It is translated as CASSQEIHPNYEQYF.

This clonotype was seen a few times. The chain employs TRBV5-5 and TRBJ2-7, with 14 bases lining up with TRBD2. This CDR3 has 17 residues. CDR1 and CDR2 from the germline V gene are SGHKS and YYEKEE (reference sequence). Trimming at V came to 0 bases and at J to 2 bases, leaving 4 bases not matched to a gene. CDR3 protein: CASSLGLAGGPPYEQYF. The CDR3 region has the DNA TGTGCCAGCAGCTTGGGACTAGCGGGAGGGCCACCCTACGAGCAGTACTTC.

The V and J genes are TRBV12-3 or TRBV12-4 and TRBJ1-2; 7 bases map to TRBD1. The CDR3 runs to 15 residues. After removal of 6 bases from V and 8 bases from J, the junction contained 15 bases not matched to a gene. DNA for the CDR3: TGTGCCAGCAGCCGGAGAGGGGGCGCAGTCCACGGCTACACCTTC. This sequence encodes CASSRRGGAVHGYTF.

The gene calls are TRBV6-5 and TRBJ2-6; TRBD1 might be the D (6 bases). This CDR3 region has 16 residues. Germline values: CDR1 MNHEY, CDR2 SVGAGI. V lost 0 bases, J lost 4 bases, and 10 bases lay in between. CDR3 sequence (DNA): TGTGCCAGCAGTTACTCAGGGGGAATAGGGGCCAACGTCCTGACTTTC. It is translated as CASSYSGGIGANVLTF.

This clonotype has more than one count but fewer than ten. V is TRBV12-3 or TRBV12-4 and J is TRBJ2-1, with 7 bases matching TRBD1. The CDR3 consists of 15 residues. V lost 5 bases, J lost 2 bases, and 6 bases stayed unmatched. The CDR3 sequence: CASSVNRGPYNEQFF. In DNA, the CDR3 is TGTGCCAGCAGTGTAAACAGGGGACCCTACAATGAGCAGTTCTTC.

This clonotype was observed a handful of times. The V call is TRBV18, the J call TRBJ1-1, with 7 nucleotides matching TRBD1. Germline lookup yields CDR1 KGHSH and CDR2 LQKENI. This CDR3 contains 17 residues. Losses at the gene ends were 5 bases for V and 1 base for J; bases not matched to a gene: 13. The chain's CDR3 is CASSANVFSGGNTEAFF. For the CDR3, the DNA is TGTGCCAGCTCAGCAAATGTGTTTTCAGGGGGGAACACTGAAGCTTTCTTT.

J is TRBJ2-7 and V is TRBV6-2 or TRBV6-3, with 12 bases lining up with TRBD2. Germline-derived CDR1 and CDR2 are MNHEY and SVGEGT. The length of the CDR3 is 18 residues. With V trimmed by 6 bases and J by 7 bases, 19 bases remained unmatched. CDR3 residues: CASRPGLAGDVRISEQYF. In DNA form, the CDR3 reads TGTGCCAGCAGGCCGGGACTAGCGGGCGACGTACGAATTTCGGAGCAGTACTTC.

The rearrangement uses TRBV10-3 and TRBJ2-2; D tentatively fits TRBD1 or TRBD2 (5 bases each). The germline gives CDR1 ENHRY, CDR2 SYGVKD. This CDR3 has 14 residues. V lost 7 bases and J lost 4, with 13 bases in between. DNA of the CDR3: TGTGCCATCACTAATGAGGGGTCCACCGGGGAGCTGTTTTTT. It yields the protein CAITNEGSTGELFF.

The sample holds a few counts of this clonotype. The rearrangement uses TRBV7-9 and TRBJ2-7; D unclear. Germline lookup yields CDR1 SEHNR and CDR2 FQNEAQ (reference sequence). The CDR3 loop spans 12 amino acids. V was shortened by 5 bases and J by 7 bases, with 12 bases between the two germline ends. CDR3 sequence: CASSLIASEQYF. CDR3 nucleotides: TGTGCCAGCAGCCTAATCGCCTCTGAGCAGTACTTC.

Comment on this clonotype: This may be a read error: a much more frequent sequence differs by one nucleotide. This chain uses TRBV20-1 with TRBJ2-7; D might be TRBD1 (6 bases). CDR3 length: 16 amino acids. Germline V gives CDR1 DFQATT, CDR2 SNEGSKA (reference sequence). The CDR3 loop is CSARQVGTTSSYEQNF. CDR3 in DNA: TGCAGTGCTAGGCAAGTTGGGACAACAAGCTCCTACGAGCAGAACTTC.

This chain uses TRBV2 with TRBJ2-1; the match to TRBD1 covers 9 bases. Unmatched junction bases numbered 5, after V lost 8 bases and J lost 9 bases. The CDR3 has 12 amino acids. The germline V gene encodes CDR1 SNHLY and CDR2 FYNNEI. This CDR3 is CASRTGVSEQFF. The CDR3 coding sequence is TGTGCCAGCCGGACAGGGGTTAGTGAGCAGTTCTTC. The whole variable domain, remainder taken from reference TRBV2 and TRBJ2-1, is EPEVTQTPSHQVTQMGQEVILRCVPISNHLYFYWYRQILGQKVEFLVSFYNNEISEKSEIFDDQFSVERPDGSNFTLKIRSTKLEDSAMYFCASRTGVSEQFFGPGTRLTVL.

This clonotype occurred many times. V usage is TRBV29-1 and J usage is TRBJ2-1; TRBD2 might be the D (6 bases). CDR1 is SQVTM and CDR2 is ANQGSEA in the germline V gene. V lost 3 bases and J lost 7, with 16 bases in between. The CDR3 consists of 14 residues. The CDR3 protein is CSVDGWEVSNEQFF. The DNA for the CDR3 is TGCAGCGTTGATGGGTGGGAGGTGTCGAATGAGCAGTTCTTC.

This clonotype was counted a few times. The chain joins TRBV6-2 or TRBV6-3 to TRBJ2-7, with 11 bases fitting TRBD1. V trimming: 5 bases; J trimming: 2 bases; junction bases outside the gene matches: 5. From germline, CDR1 is MNHEY and CDR2 SVGEGT. The CDR3 length is 15 residues. Here the CDR3 DNA reads TGTGCCAGCAGTCGCCGGGGACAGGGGGCCTACGAGCAGTACTTC. Translation: CASSRRGQGAYEQYF.

The V and J genes are TRBV4-3 and TRBJ1-4, with a tentative D call TRBD1 (6 bases). This CDR3 has 14 amino acids. V lost 4 bases to trimming and J lost 7 bases, with 13 bases between them. Germline V gene data show CDR1 as LGHNA and CDR2 as YSLEER. CDR3 in DNA: TGCGCCAGCAGCCCAGGGGAGTGGGGTGAAAAACTGTTTTTT. Translation: CASSPGEWGEKLFF.

This clonotype was recorded a few times. The genes are TRBV5-5 and TRBJ1-5; TRBD1 matches at 8 bases. Germline V gene lookup returns CDR1 SGHKS and CDR2 YYEKEE (reference sequence). This CDR3 is 16 amino acids long. Trimming at V came to 0 bases and at J to 3 bases, leaving 5 bases not matched to a gene. CDR3 nucleotide sequence: TGTGCCAGCAGCTTGGTGCAGGGGGCAGTCAATCAGCCCCAGCATTTT. Protein product: CASSLVQGAVNQPQHF.

This clonotype was recorded a few times. This chain joins TRBV15 and TRBJ2-5; the match to TRBD2 covers 7 bases. J was trimmed by 2 bases and V by 0 bases; bases with no gene match: 3. The CDR3 spans 15 residues. Germline CDR1 LNHNV, CDR2 YYDKDF (reference sequence). Here the CDR3 DNA reads TGTGCCACCAGCAGAGATGTCGGGGGGCAAGAGACCCAGTACTTC. Its protein is CATSRDVGGQETQYF.

V is TRBV25-1 and J is TRBJ2-7; TRBD2 is a possible D gene (7 bases). Trimming removed 3 bases from V and 1 base from J, with 13 bases in between. The CDR3 runs 15 residues. Germline CDR1 reads MGHDK; CDR2 reads SYGVNS. The CDR3 nucleotides are TGTGCCAGCAGTGACGGGGGGACACTATCCTACGAGCAGTACTTC. Amino acid sequence: CASSDGGTLSYEQYF.

The chain combines TRBV7-2 with TRBJ1-1; TRBD1 matches at 9 bases. The CDR3 runs 14 residues. Losses at the gene ends were 4 bases for V and 5 bases for J; bases not matched to a gene: 5. The V gene's germline CDR1 is SGHTA and CDR2 FQGNSA. CDR3 sequence (DNA): TGTGCCAGCAGCTCTCGGACAGGGGATACTGAAGCTTTCTTT. Its translation: CASSSRTGDTEAFF.

This clonotype was counted only a few times. The chain is built from TRBV28 and TRBJ2-5, with TRBD2 identical over 8 bases. The ends lost 2 bases at V and 3 bases at J; junction bases unmatched: 2. CDR1 MDHEN and CDR2 SYDVKM come from the germline V gene. The CDR3 spans 14 residues. The CDR3 is CASSLPRGEETQYF. For the CDR3, the DNA is TGTGCCAGCAGTTTACCGCGGGGGGAAGAGACCCAGTACTTC.

This clonotype has at least ten counts. This chain uses TRBV12-3 or TRBV12-4 with TRBJ2-7; a weak D match, TRBD2 (5 bases). The CDR3 totals 13 residues. Trimming took 6 bases from V and 5 from J, leaving 14 bases between them. CDR3 protein: CASSPLAGHEQYF. The DNA of the CDR3 is TGTGCCAGCAGCCCTCTGGCGGGCCACGAGCAGTACTTC.

This clonotype was observed a few times. V gene TRBV20-1 combines with J gene TRBJ2-2, with D hard to call. The CDR3 totals 14 residues. Germline loops: CDR1 DFQATT, CDR2 SNEGSKA (reference sequence). Trimming cost V 3 bases and J 6 bases, with 14 bases left between them. CDR3 in amino acids: CSASYSGSPGELFF. CDR3 sequence (DNA): TGCAGTGCTAGTTACAGTGGGTCCCCCGGGGAGCTGTTTTTT.